A single sample is the source of the 25 T cell receptor beta chains below, sequenced in a study of shared clonotypes between healthy human individuals (TCRdb year 2020). For the CD8 naive samples, CD45RO-negative cells were positively selected for CCR7, yielding a CD45RA+CCR7+ population from which TemRA cells were excluded. Library prep was done by the immunoSEQ multiplex PCR assay. TCRdb stores this immuneACCESS table with in-frame sequences only. Part of the clones is absent; in the studies checked, under half of the shortfall reflects unresolved V genes, and no reason is known for the rest. The sample yields around 2,000,000 clones; just over 90% were counted once. The ten top clones hold more than 1.5% of the sample. Material: naive CD8+ T cells from PBMCs. The cell subset or site label, as the study defines it: CD45RA+CCR7+. These receptors were obtained from a man aged 18 to 30 in good health. Some clones in this sample may be carry-over from other donors' samples.

This clone was found once. The rearrangement links TRBV28 to TRBJ1-4; D ambiguous. The CDR3 length is 15 residues. V lost 1 base, J lost 5 bases, and 11 bases lay in between. Germline V CDR1 and CDR2: MDHEN, SYDVKM. Written as DNA, the CDR3 is TGTGCCAGCAGTTTATCCGCAGAACCCAATGAAAAACTGTTTTTT. It specifies CASSLSAEPNEKLFF.

The chain uses TRBV7-8 and TRBJ2-1; D not resolved. Germline V gene data show CDR1 as SGHVS and CDR2 as FQNEAQ. This CDR3 is built from 16 residues. Trimming pared 5 bases from V and 2 bases from J, leaving 16 bases between. The CDR3 region is CASSPRKPMTYNEQFF. CDR3 DNA: TGTGCCAGCAGCCCTCGGAAGCCCATGACCTACAATGAGCAGTTCTTC.

CDR3 DNA sequence: TGTGCCAGCAGCTTAAAGGACAGCTACGAGCAGTACTTC. Translation: CASSLKDSYEQYF. The rearrangement links TRBV7-3 to TRBJ2-7, with D perhaps matching TRBD1 (6 bases). Germline V gene data show CDR1 as SGHTA and CDR2 as FQGTGA. The CDR3 spans 13 residues. V lost 1 base and J 3 bases, leaving 7 bases between the germline ends.

The V call is TRBV28, the J call TRBJ2-7; D is unresolved. Germline V lookup: CDR1 MDHEN, CDR2 SYDVKM. The V end was cut by 1 base, the J end by 0 bases, with 13 bases between. This CDR3 is 16 amino acids long. The CDR3: CASSLFGQLSSYEQYF. The DNA for the CDR3 is TGTGCCAGCAGTTTATTCGGGCAGCTTAGCTCCTACGAGCAGTACTTC.

This chain uses TRBV6-5 with TRBJ2-7; the D is unclear. The CDR3 is made up of 14 amino acids. Germline-derived CDR1 and CDR2 are MNHEY and SVGAGI. V lost 0 bases and J lost 3, with 9 bases in between. CDR3 loop: CASSYSQAVYEQYF. CDR3 nucleotide sequence: TGTGCCAGCAGTTACTCGCAGGCTGTCTACGAGCAGTACTTC.

The V and J genes are TRBV6-1 and TRBJ2-7, with 8 bases lining up with TRBD1. With V trimmed by 4 bases and J by 3 bases, 5 bases remained unmatched. Germline V gene lookup returns CDR1 MNHNS and CDR2 SASEGT. The CDR3 consists of 14 residues. Here the CDR3 reads CASSAFDRGYEQYF. The DNA for the CDR3 is TGTGCCAGCAGTGCGTTTGACAGGGGCTACGAGCAGTACTTC.

This rearrangement joins TRBV13 to TRBJ2-2; D is ambiguous. Per the germline V gene, CDR1 is PRHDT and CDR2 is FYEKMQ (reference sequence). The ends were cut back, 6 bases at V and 8 bases at J, with 10 bases in the middle. CDR3 length equals 12 residues. DNA of the CDR3: TGTGCCAGCAGGCCATTAGGGGGGGAGCTGTTTTTT. It yields the protein CASRPLGGELFF.

This chain connects TRBV6-5 to TRBJ2-1, with TRBD2 identical over 11 bases. This CDR3 region has 15 residues. Losses at the gene ends were 8 bases for V and 4 bases for J; bases not matched to a gene: 7. CDR1 MNHEY and CDR2 SVGAGI come from the germline V gene. CDR3: CASETGTSGYNEQFF. The CDR3 region has the DNA TGTGCCAGCGAGACCGGGACTAGCGGTTACAATGAGCAGTTCTTC.

The gene calls are TRBV4-3 and TRBJ2-7; 7 bases map to TRBD2. V shed 5 bases and J 6 bases; nucleotides not matched to a gene: 4. The germline V gene encodes CDR1 LGHNA and CDR2 YSLEER. This CDR3 region has 12 residues. CDR3 sequence (DNA): TGCGCCAGCAGCGCGGGAGAAGGCGAGCAGTACTTC. It encodes CASSAGEGEQYF.

V is TRBV5-6 and J is TRBJ2-7; TRBD1 might be the D (6 bases). The germline V and J ends were trimmed by 4 bases and 0 bases, with 14 bases remaining between them. This CDR3 comprises 15 residues. Germline V gives CDR1 SGHDT, CDR2 YYEEEE. The CDR3 loop is CASSQGTHHSYEQYF. For the CDR3, the DNA is TGTGCCAGCAGCCAAGGGACACATCACTCCTACGAGCAGTACTTC.

V is TRBV11-2 and J is TRBJ2-2; TRBD2 matches at 9 bases. The CDR3 spans 13 residues. With 5 bases clipped from V and 14 bases from J, the junction kept 9 bases outside the gene matches. Germline lookup yields CDR1 SGHAT and CDR2 FQNNGV. The CDR3 DNA sequence: TGTGCCAGCAGCCCAGGGGGACTAGCAAACCTGTTTTTT. It specifies CASSPGGLANLFF.

This clone was detected once. The V and J genes are TRBV10-3 and TRBJ1-5, with D uncertain. The CDR3 totals 14 residues. Trimming stripped 4 bases from V and 6 bases from J, with 13 bases between. CDR1 and CDR2 (germline): ENHRY, SYGVKD. This chain's CDR3 is CAISGGSESQPQHF. Here the CDR3 DNA reads TGTGCCATCAGTGGTGGTTCCGAGAGTCAGCCCCAGCATTTT.

This rearrangement joins TRBV19 to TRBJ1-1; 8 nucleotides align to TRBD1. The junction had 5 bases not matched to a gene; V was cut back by 7 bases and J by 4 bases. Germline V CDR1 and CDR2: LNHDA, SQIVND (reference sequence). The CDR3 runs to 13 residues. CDR3 DNA sequence: TGTGCCAGTAAGTACCAGGGGGCCACTGAAGCTTTCTTT. This codes for CASKYQGATEAFF.

The chain combines TRBV14 with TRBJ2-5; tentative D call: TRBD1 (6 bases). This CDR3 is 16 amino acids long. Germline assignment: CDR1 SGHDN and CDR2 FVKESK. With 1 base removed from V and 2 bases from J, the gap between germline ends came to 14 bases. The CDR3 reads CASSQVSTGLQETQYF. For the CDR3, the DNA is TGTGCCAGCAGCCAAGTGTCTACAGGGCTACAAGAGACCCAGTACTTC.

The DNA for the CDR3 is TGTGCCAGCAGCCTACGGGGGTATGCCCCCTACGAGCAGTACTTC. As protein: CASSLRGYAPYEQYF. V usage is TRBV27 and J usage is TRBJ2-7; weak D call: TRBD2 (6 bases). Looked up from germline, CDR1 is MNHEY and CDR2 is SMNVEV (reference sequence). The CDR3 runs to 15 residues. Trimming pared 6 bases from V and 2 bases from J, leaving 17 bases between.

The chain links TRBV5-1 to TRBJ2-7, with TRBD2 as a possible D gene (5 bases). The germline V and J ends were trimmed by 3 bases and 4 bases, with 17 bases remaining between them. Germline V gene lookup returns CDR1 SGHRS and CDR2 YFSETQ. The CDR3 is 15 residues long. DNA of the CDR3: TGCGCCAGCAGCTACGAGAGGAGGCTGGGGTACGAGCAGTACTTC. It encodes CASSYERRLGYEQYF.

This clone appeared a single time. The chain links TRBV29-1 to TRBJ2-3; 8 nucleotides line up with TRBD2. The ends lost 6 bases at V and 5 bases at J; junction bases unmatched: 10. The CDR3 sequence is 14 residues long. Germline assignment: CDR1 SQVTM and CDR2 ANQGSEA. CDR3 region: CSVLSHGTRDTQYF. DNA for the CDR3: TGCAGCGTCCTATCGCACGGGACTAGAGATACGCAGTATTTT.

The J gene is TRBJ2-3, the V gene TRBV6-1; D is ambiguous. CDR3 length: 18 amino acids. Germline CDR1 MNHNS, CDR2 SASEGT. V dropped 0 bases and J dropped 0 bases, with 16 bases sitting between them. The CDR3 bases are TGTGCCAGCAGTGAAGCGTGGAAGGGCTTAGATAGCACAGATACGCAGTATTTT. It yields the protein CASSEAWKGLDSTDTQYF.

This chain connects TRBV14 to TRBJ1-1, with 8 nucleotides matching TRBD1. Germline trimming cut 0 bases from V and 3 bases from J; bases unmatched to any gene: 18. This CDR3 comprises 20 residues. The germline CDR1 and CDR2 sequences are SGHDN and FVKESK. As DNA, the CDR3 is TGTGCCAGCAGCCAAGAGGATTCGACAGGGGCGCCTCCTGAGGACACTGAAGCTTTCTTT. Amino acids: CASSQEDSTGAPPEDTEAFF.

Concerning this clone itself: At the DNA level, this CDR3 is encoded by other sequences in the same sample as well. V and J are TRBV5-4 and TRBJ2-7, with TRBD1 matching over 7 bases. Germline loops: CDR1 SGHNT, CDR2 YYREEE (reference sequence). With V trimmed by 4 bases and J by 4 bases, 5 bases remained unmatched. The CDR3 consists of 13 residues. CDR3 nucleotides: TGTGCCAGCAGCCCGGGGACAGCGTACGAGCAGTACTTC. Protein product: CASSPGTAYEQYF.

The V call is TRBV11-2, the J call TRBJ2-1; possible D gene TRBD2, 5 bases. Between the trimmed V and J ends, which lost 3 bases and 5 bases, there was a span of 14 bases. CDR3 length equals 15 residues. Per germline, CDR1 SGHAT and CDR2 FQNNGV. CDR3 in amino acids: CASSFRTPENNEQFF. In nucleotides, the CDR3 is TGTGCCAGCAGCTTTAGGACTCCCGAAAACAATGAGCAGTTCTTC.

V gene TRBV29-1 combines with J gene TRBJ1-3; a weak D match, TRBD1 (5 bases). Per germline, CDR1 SQVTM and CDR2 ANQGSEA. This CDR3 is built from 14 residues. With 7 bases removed from V and 0 bases from J, the gap between germline ends came to 13 bases. CDR3 residues: CSARDGNSGNTIYF. CDR3 DNA sequence: TGCAGCGCCAGGGATGGTAACTCTGGAAACACCATATATTTT.

The CDR3 loop reads CASKKRERDDTQYF. DNA for the CDR3: TGCGCCAGCAAGAAGCGAGAGAGGGACGATACGCAGTATTTT. The V and J genes are TRBV5-1 and TRBJ2-3, with D tentatively TRBD1 or TRBD2 (5 bases each). The CDR3 spans 14 residues. The germline V and J ends were trimmed by 6 bases and 6 bases, with 17 bases remaining between them. Per the germline V gene, CDR1 is SGHRS and CDR2 is YFSETQ.

This clone was observed a single time. The chain uses TRBV9 and TRBJ2-2, with 8 positions matching TRBD2. Unmatched junction bases numbered 2, after V lost 0 bases and J lost 7 bases. CDR3 length: 14 amino acids. Germline values: CDR1 SGDLS, CDR2 YYNGEE. The CDR3 DNA reads TGTGCCAGCAGCGTAGGCAGCGGGGGCGGGGAGCTGTTTTTT. This encodes CASSVGSGGGELFF. The entire variable domain, with the rest obtained from reference TRBV9 and TRBJ2-2, is as follows: DSGVTQTPKHLITATGQRVTLRCSPRSGDLSVYWYQQSLDQGLQFLIQYYNGEERAKGNILERFSAQQFPDLHSELNLSSLELGDSALYFCASSVGSGGGELFFGEGSRLTVL.

The CDR3 protein is CASSLSAPDTQYF. CDR3 in DNA: TGTGCCAGCAGCTTGTCCGCCCCAGATACGCAGTATTTT. The chain joins TRBV7-9 to TRBJ2-3; D uncertain. The CDR3 contains 13 residues. Trimming took 3 bases from V and 4 from J, leaving 8 bases between them. Germline CDR1 is SEHNR and CDR2 is FQNEAQ (reference sequence).